These T cell receptor beta chains were read from a single sample in a study of molecular identifiers for immune sequencing clone quantification. Each CDR3 protein is one row after TCRdb ran MiXCR on the PCR reads. This sample has about 640,000 distinct CDR3 sequences, with 15% to 20% found just once. Sequenced: naive CD8+ T cells from blood, with Jurkat cell RNA spiked in. The receptor set was obtained from a human donor in good health. Some libraries in this study had Jurkat cell RNA spiked in. Both conserved end residues are part of each CDR3. D genes are given only for firm matches. Size tells how often a clone was seen (once, few, many) or the class of an expanded clone, and some rows leave it out.

V,size,J,D,DNA,CDR3
TRBV20-1,many,TRBJ2-7,.,TGCAGTGCTAGTCGAGGGTTTGGGTCCTACGAGCAGTACTTC,CSASRGFGSYEQYF
TRBV2,many,TRBJ2-5,TRBD2,TGTGCCAGCACCCCCCTAGCGGGAGGGCGAGAGACCCAGTACTTC,CASTPLAGGRETQYF
TRBV29-1,many,TRBJ1-2,.,TGCAGCGTTGAAGAGGAATGGGGGTATGGCTACACCTTC,CSVEEEWGYGYTF
TRBV20-1,many,TRBJ2-7,.,TGCAGTGCTAGAGATCCGCTGCTAGCGTACTTCGAGCAGTACTTC,CSARDPLLAYFEQYF
TRBV7-2,many,TRBJ1-1,.,TGTGCCAGCAGCTTAGGGGGGCGAAGTGAAGCTTTCTTT,CASSLGGRSEAFF
TRBV7-6,many,TRBJ2-3,TRBD2,TGTGCCAGCAGCTTCGGGGCGGGGGGGCCAGATACGCAGTATTTT,CASSFGAGGPDTQYF
TRBV6-1,many,TRBJ2-3,.,TGTGCCAGCATTGGACTACGGGGGCAGTATTTT,CASIGLRGQYF
TRBV7-9,many,TRBJ1-1,.,TGTGCCAGCAGCTTAGATATGGGTTTCGCTGAAGCTTTCTTT,CASSLDMGFAEAFF
TRBV11-2,many,TRBJ2-7,.,TGTGCCAGCAGCCAAACAGGGAACGAGCAGTACTTC,CASSQTGNEQYF
TRBV28,many,TRBJ1-2,TRBD1,TGTGCCAGCAGTTTAAGAGGACAGGGGTATGGCTACACCTTC,CASSLRGQGYGYTF
TRBV29-1,few,TRBJ1-1,TRBD1,TGCAGCGTTGAAAGTTGGGGACAGGGCACTGAAGCTTTCTTT,CSVESWGQGTEAFF
TRBV4-3,many,TRBJ1-4,.,TGCGCCAGCAGCCAAGAACGAGGATTTAATGAAAAACTGTTTTTT,CASSQERGFNEKLFF
TRBV4-3,few,TRBJ2-7,.,TGCGCCAGCAGCCGCGACCAGCGCTCCTACGAGCAGTACTTC,CASSRDQRSYEQYF
TRBV3-1,many,TRBJ1-2,.,TGTGCCAGCAGCCAAGAGCCTCTAGACACCAACTATGGCTACACCTTC,CASSQEPLDTNYGYTF
TRBV4-1,few,TRBJ1-1,.,TGCGCCAGCAGCCAAGTAAGTGACATTGAAGCTTTCTTT,CASSQVSDIEAFF
TRBV9,many,TRBJ1-5,TRBD1,TGTGCCAGCAGCGTTGGACAGGGGCGCAATCAGCCCCAGCATTTT,CASSVGQGRNQPQHF
TRBV2,many,TRBJ1-1,.,TGTGCCAGCAGACCCCCGGTAGGCACTGAAGCTTTCTTT,CASRPPVGTEAFF
TRBV7-6,many,TRBJ2-1,.,TGTGCCAGCAGCTTAGCGGGGACTTTCAATGAGCAGTTCTTC,CASSLAGTFNEQFF
TRBV6-6,.,TRBJ2-5,TRBD2,TGTGCCAGCAGTTACCTGAGCGGGGGGGCCCAAGAGACCCAGTACTTC,CASSYLSGGAQETQYF
TRBV10-3,.,TRBJ2-7,.,TGTGCCATCAGTGAGGTCGACGGCGAAGGCTCCGAGCAGTACTTC,CAISEVDGEGSEQYF
TRBV11-2,many,TRBJ2-1,TRBD2,TGTGCCAGCAGCTTAGAGGATCGGGGGACTACCTCCTACAATGAGCAGTTCTTC,CASSLEDRGTTSYNEQFF
TRBV12-3/TRBV12-4,few,TRBJ2-2,TRBD1,TGTGCCACCCTCGGACAGGGGATCGGGGGGCTGTTTTTT,CATLGQGIGGLFF
TRBV12-3/TRBV12-4,many,TRBJ1-1,TRBD1,TGTGCCAGCAGTTCTACCGGGACAGGCCTTGAAGCTTTCTTT,CASSSTGTGLEAFF
TRBV4-3,few,TRBJ1-6,.,TGCGCCAGCAGCCAGGACCGAACAGGACTTTGGGGTAATTCACCCCTCCACTTT,CASSQDRTGLWGNSPLHF
TRBV4-1,few,TRBJ1-5,.,TGCGCCAGCAGCCCCCGGGTAGGGGCCAATCAGCCCCAGCATTTT,CASSPRVGANQPQHF
TRBV4-1,few,TRBJ2-2,.,TGCGCCAGCAGCCAGGACACAAACACCGGGGAGCTGTTTTTT,CASSQDTNTGELFF
TRBV20-1,many,TRBJ1-5,.,TGCAGTGCTGGGGTTGACAATCAGCCCCAGCATTTT,CSAGVDNQPQHF
TRBV5-6,few,TRBJ2-7,.,TGTGCCAGCAGCTATGACAGGCGAAGCTCCTACGAGCAGTACTTC,CASSYDRRSSYEQYF
TRBV2,.,TRBJ1-2,TRBD1,TGTGCCAGCAAGGGACAGGGGAAATATGGCTACACCTTC,CASKGQGKYGYTF
TRBV13,many,TRBJ1-1,TRBD1,TGTGCCAGCAGCTTATGGGGGACAGGGCAGAAGGACACTGAAGCTTTCTTT,CASSLWGTGQKDTEAFF
TRBV19,.,TRBJ1-1,.,TGTGCCAGTATGGCGGACAGCGAGCTTGCAGCTTTCTTT,CASMADSELAAFF
TRBV19,few,TRBJ2-7,.,TGTGCCAGTAGTCAAGGGGATTCTGGCTACGAGCAGTACTTC,CASSQGDSGYEQYF
TRBV12-3/TRBV12-4,many,TRBJ2-5,TRBD2,TGTGCCAGCAACAGCGGGAGACTGGAGACCCAGTACTTC,CASNSGRLETQYF
TRBV7-2,.,TRBJ2-3,TRBD2,TGTGCCAGCAGCTTCCTAGCGGGGGTCGTGGATACGCAGTATTTT,CASSFLAGVVDTQYF
TRBV9,many,TRBJ1-1,.,TGTGCCAGCAGCGTAGTGGTAGGGCTGGTGGACGCTGAAGCTTTCTTT,CASSVVVGLVDAEAFF
TRBV20-1,.,TRBJ2-5,TRBD2,TGCAGTGCTGGATTAGCGGGAGAAGGGGAAGAGGCCCAGTACTTC,CSAGLAGEGEEAQYF
TRBV19,many,TRBJ2-3,.,TGTGCCAGTAGTCCGCCAACAGGGAGCGAAGCAGATACGCAGTATTTT,CASSPPTGSEADTQYF
TRBV27,few,TRBJ2-5,TRBD1,TGTGCCAGCAGTGCTGGGACAGCATTGGAGACCCAGTACTTC,CASSAGTALETQYF